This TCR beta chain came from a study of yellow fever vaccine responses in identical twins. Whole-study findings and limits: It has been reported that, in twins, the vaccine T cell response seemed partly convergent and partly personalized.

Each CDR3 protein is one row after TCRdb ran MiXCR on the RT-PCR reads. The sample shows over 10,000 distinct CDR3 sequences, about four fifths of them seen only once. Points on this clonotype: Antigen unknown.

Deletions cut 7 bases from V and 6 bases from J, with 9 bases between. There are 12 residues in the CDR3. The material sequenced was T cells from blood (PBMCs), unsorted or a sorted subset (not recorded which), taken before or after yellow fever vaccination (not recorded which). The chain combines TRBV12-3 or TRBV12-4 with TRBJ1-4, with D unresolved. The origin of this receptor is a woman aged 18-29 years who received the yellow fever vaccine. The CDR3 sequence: CASKPEYEKLFF. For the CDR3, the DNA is TGTGCCAGCAAACCAGAGTATGAAAAACTGTTTTTT.